This T cell receptor (beta chain) was sequenced for a study of shared clonotypes between healthy human individuals. Study-wide points: Tissues were not sampled, only blood, and their repertoires likely differ. Clonotype sharing across a handful of donors was observed for roughly 5% of naive CD4 clonotypes. A reduction in generation probabilities was seen for non-shared clonotypes relative to those shared by all four donors.

Regarding this clone: Its specificity is not known.

This CDR3 comprises 13 residues. CDR1 is MNHEY, CDR2 SVGAGI, per germline. Trimming cost V 5 bases and J 3 bases; bases outside gene matches: 4. The method was immunoSEQ multiplex PCR; TCRdb's version includes in-frame clones alone and lacks a portion of them. The sample lists approximately 400,000 clones, about 96% seen once, with 0.32% in the top ten. The clonotype was recovered from a man aged 30 to 39 in good health. The sequencing input was memory CD8+ T cells sorted from blood. Subset reported: CD45RO+ cells pooled with CCR7-negative TemRA cells. This rearrangement joins TRBV6-5 to TRBJ2-7, with 7 bases that match TRBD2. The CDR3 loop is CASSLAENYEQYF. The DNA of the CDR3 is TGTGCCAGCAGTCTAGCGGAAAACTACGAGCAGTACTTC.